This record looks at one TCR beta chain sequence and its context. Clones were sequenced by immunoSEQ multiplex PCR, and TCRdb holds only the in-frame ones, with some missing. The repertoire holds under 250,000 clones, with over 75% as singletons. Trimming removed 8 bases at V and 0 bases at J, with 20 bases between. The CDR3 totals 17 residues. Germline CDR1 and CDR2: SNHLY and FYNNEI. The data stem from a study of cytomegalovirus exposure and HLA in healthy donors. The chain carries TRBV2 and TRBJ1-5; the D is unclear. The sample consisted of PBMCs. The TCR sequence derives from a man younger than 35 in good health and CMV-seropositive. The CDR3 DNA reads TGTGCCAGCCGTCGGAGTCGGGCAGAAAATAGCAATCAGCCCCAGCATTTT. Its translation: CASRRSRAENSNQPQHF.